This T cell receptor beta chain was identified in a study of the immune and genomic landscape of osteosarcoma (TCRdb year 2020). Describing the broader study: The overall cohort included 45 to 60 pediatric and adult patients with high-grade osteosarcoma, and the median age at diagnosis was roughly 25 years (range about 5-81). The cohort was enriched for poor-risk disease, with roughly 73% showing unfavorable pathologic response to standard therapy and 65% to 70% deceased. In the overall cohort, 45% to 60% of patients were male, and localized disease at diagnosis was presented by 70% to 85% of patients. Three patients contributed a couple of samples from the same tumor site. The goal of the study was to explain why immune checkpoint inhibitors have shown limited clinical activity in osteosarcoma. To characterize the osteosarcoma immunogenomic landscape, the TCR sequencing results were combined with transcriptome, protein array and immunostaining data. To define immunogenic potential, the study profiled osteosarcoma specimens using whole genome, RNA and T-cell receptor sequencing along with immunohistochemistry and reverse phase protein arrays.

On the study overall, not on this receptor specifically: In five cases, a single hyperexpanded clone dominated the repertoire, and each of these five cases had fewer than 100 T-cell clonotypes. TCR productive clonality was greater in the immune-hot C3 cluster than in the cold C1 cluster, although TCR productive clonality remained low overall. Overall, productive TCR clonality was low, with an average of 0.09 and a maximum of 0.3, which suggests limited T-cell clonal expansion. No statistical method determined sample size because osteosarcoma is rare and all possible samples were collected. Matched blood was collected from only a couple of patients, alongside the frozen tumor specimens. Rather than matched normal tissue, external data from normal skin and healthy peripheral blood provided the clonality benchmarks.

TCR beta chain CDR3 regions were immunosequenced using the ImmunoSEQ Assay (Adaptive Biotechnologies). The published analysis was carried out like this. TCRB rearrangements, read counts, read proportions and gene usage were exported through the ImmunoSEQ Analyzer platform. T-cell clonality was computed as 1 minus Pielou's evenness on productive rearrangements. In the clonal space homeostasis analysis, clonotypes were binned as rare, small, medium, large or hyperexpanded (0.01 to 1 of the repertoire). TCR productive clonality was compared across immune clusters C1, C2 and C3 using the Wilcoxon rank sum test. This is the immuneACCESS table as TCRdb keeps it, with only in-frame sequences that have V and J called. A part of the clones is gone; compared with another copy, unresolved V genes explain less than half, and the rest is unexplained. Clonal size and the V and J genes are those of that table, whereas D and trimming came from the DNA. In this sample the table shows over a thousand clones, about 70% of which occur a single time. More than 8% of the sample comes from the top ten.

V is clipped by 5 bases and J by 4 bases, and the sequence between their germline boundaries is 11 bases long. The CDR3 measures 13 amino acids from cysteine to phenylalanine. CDR3 DNA only is kept here, 39 bases in frame from base 1. The germline V gene (reference sequence) gives CDR1 as MNHEY and CDR2 as SMNVEV. The tumors sampled were post-treatment primary, local recurrence and metastasis specimens taken from patients with a poor prognosis. A note on this clone: The antigen it binds to is not known. Base-call qualities are not available, and no considerably larger clone is one nucleotide away.

This sequence originates from a man in his thirties or forties with osteosarcoma. The age is the age at diagnosis. Input material: primary tumor tissue from the femur. The cell subset or site label here, explained by the study, means: resected primary osteosarcoma tumor. The chain was built from TRBV27 and TRBJ1-1; the D gene remains uncertain. The CDR3 is CASSQAGRTEAFF. The DNA is TGTGCCAGCAGTCAAGCGGGTCGCACTGAAGCTTTCTTT.